Below, 6 T cell receptor beta chains from the same sample are listed, as sequenced in a study of cytomegalovirus exposure and HLA in healthy donors. TCRdb keeps only in-frame clones here, not all; method: immunoSEQ multiplex PCR. Here the sample spans around 100,000 clones, about 94% being singletons. Sequenced material: PBMCs. These receptors were taken from a woman between 18 and 30 years old in good health and CMV-seronegative.

The chain employs TRBV9 and TRBJ2-7, with TRBD2 matching 7 bases. The V gene's germline CDR1 is SGDLS and CDR2 YYNGEE. There are 14 residues in the CDR3. V lost 2 bases to trimming and J lost 3 bases; unmatched junction nucleotides: 5. The CDR3 spells CASSVSGNSYEQYF. The CDR3 nucleotides are TGTGCCAGCAGCGTCAGCGGGAATAGCTACGAGCAGTACTTC.

The chain couples TRBV7-2 to TRBJ2-7, with a weak D call TRBD2 (5 bases). This CDR3 contains 12 residues. The germline CDR1 and CDR2 sequences are SGHTA and FQGNSA. Trimming removed 5 bases at V and 7 bases at J, with 12 bases between. The CDR3 nucleotides are TGTGCCAGCAGCGAACAACGGACTGAGCAGTACTTC. This gives the protein CASSEQRTEQYF.

This chain joins TRBV28 and TRBJ2-2, with D possibly matching TRBD2 (5 bases). The CDR3 runs 13 residues. Germline CDR1 MDHEN, CDR2 SYDVKM. V dropped 2 bases and J dropped 4 bases, with 5 bases sitting between them. CDR3 region: CASSLSGTGELFF. The DNA of the CDR3 is TGTGCCAGCAGTTTAAGCGGCACCGGGGAGCTGTTTTTT.

This clone was seen just once. The chain carries TRBV6-6 and TRBJ2-5; 7 nucleotides agree with TRBD2. Germline lookup yields CDR1 MNHNY and CDR2 SVGAGI (reference sequence). The J segment lost 5 bases and the V segment lost 5 bases, leaving 5 bases of the junction unmatched. The CDR3 is made up of 13 amino acids. The CDR3 DNA is TGTGCCAGCAGTCCTACTAGCGAGGAGACCCAGTACTTC. It yields the protein CASSPTSEETQYF.

The chain has TRBV10-3 and TRBJ1-1, with 7 positions matching TRBD1. The V gene's germline CDR1 is ENHRY and CDR2 SYGVKD. The V and J ends lost 10 bases and 6 bases, in that order; junction bases with no gene match: 14. This CDR3 is 14 amino acids long. The CDR3 DNA is TGTGCCACCACCTATTCCACGGGACAGCCTGAAGCTTTCTTT. Encoded protein: CATTYSTGQPEAFF.

The chain combines TRBV7-8 with TRBJ2-7; 11 bases fit TRBD2. The CDR3 totals 14 residues. Trimming removed 5 bases from V and 4 bases from J; junction bases left unmatched: 4. The germline V gene has CDR1 SGHVS and CDR2 FQNEAQ. CDR3 in DNA: TGTGCCAGCAGCCTGACTAGCGGGAAGTACGAGCAGTACTTC. Translated: CASSLTSGKYEQYF.